The 5 T cell receptor beta chains below come from one sample, sequenced in a study of OX40 agonist ivuxolimab in advanced cancers. Sequencing was performed with immunoSEQ multiplex PCR; in TCRdb, only in-frame clones are kept and a portion is missing. The table records about 50,000 clones, about four fifths of them present only once. The sequences come from CD4+ or CD8+ T cells sorted from blood, collected in a trial of the OX40 agonist ivuxolimab. The origin of the receptors is an adult with an advanced solid tumor such as melanoma, head and neck, liver or kidney cancer.

The chain employs TRBV4-3 and TRBJ1-2; D perhaps matches TRBD1 (6 bases). V lost 4 bases and J lost 7, with 19 bases in between. Germline CDR1 and CDR2: LGHNA and YSLEER. CDR3 length: 15 residues. The DNA for the CDR3 is TGCGCCAGCAGCCGTACCTCGGGGGCAGTCTCTGGCTACACCTTC. This translates into CASSRTSGAVSGYTF.

This chain joins TRBV11-3 and TRBJ1-3, with D uncertain. Trimming shortened V by 1 base and J by 3 bases, and 7 bases separated the two germline ends. There are 14 residues in the CDR3. Germline CDR1 SGHNT, CDR2 YENEEA. The CDR3 region is CASSLGGLGNTIYF. In DNA, the CDR3 is TGTGCCAGCAGCTTAGGCGGACTTGGAAACACCATATATTTT.

This clone was recorded only once. This sequence joins TRBV5-1 and TRBJ1-4; D gene unclear. The CDR3 is 15 residues long. V lost 1 base to trimming and J lost 0 bases, with 7 bases between them. The germline V gene encodes CDR1 SGHRS and CDR2 YFSETQ. The CDR3 region has the DNA TGCGCCAGCAGCTTGAGGACCGCAACTAATGAAAAACTGTTTTTT. This encodes CASSLRTATNEKLFF.

The chain combines TRBV11-2 with TRBJ2-1; 7 nucleotides line up with TRBD1. In germline, CDR1 is SGHAT, CDR2 FQNNGV. V lost 5 bases, J lost 4 bases, and 5 bases stayed unmatched. This CDR3 spans 14 amino acids. The CDR3 region has the DNA TGTGCCAGCAGCCATGGGACAGAATACAATGAGCAGTTCTTC. This gives the protein CASSHGTEYNEQFF.

The chain links TRBV7-6 to TRBJ1-3, with D unresolved. Germline V gene sequence: CDR1 SGHVS, CDR2 FNYEAQ. Trimming stripped 0 bases from V and 3 bases from J, with 6 bases between. This CDR3 is 14 amino acids long. CDR3 coding DNA: TGTGCCAGCAGCTTAGCAGAGGGTGGAAACACCATATATTTT. Residues: CASSLAEGGNTIYF.